Listed below are T cell receptor beta chains from one sample, sequenced in a study of OX40 agonist ivuxolimab in advanced cancers. Libraries were prepared by immunoSEQ multiplex PCR; TCRdb keeps only in-frame clonotypes and omits some of them. The table shows 80,000 to 95,000 clones, with roughly 89% occurring only once. The material was CD4+ or CD8+ T cells sorted from blood, obtained in a trial of the OX40 agonist ivuxolimab. The receptors were gathered from an adult with an advanced solid tumor such as melanoma, head and neck, liver or kidney cancer. Both conserved end residues are part of each CDR3. Where a row states a size, it is once, few, many or the class of an expanded clone; other rows omit it.

V gene: TRBV9
clone size: .
CDR3 protein: CASSVTPTDTQYF

V gene: TRBV9
clone size: .
CDR3 protein: CASSPAWGYNEQFF

V gene: TRBV4-3
clone size: .
CDR3 protein: CASSQASGGALDTQYF

V gene: TRBV28
clone size: .
CDR3 protein: CASSFGAGGSNTGELFF

V gene: TRBV13
clone size: .
CDR3 protein: CASSPRRRDGLTDTQYF

V gene: TRBV7-2
clone size: .
CDR3 protein: CASSPNKGRRLEAFF

V gene: TRBV7-2
clone size: .
CDR3 protein: CASSLISGGFYEQYF

V gene: TRBV28
clone size: .
CDR3 protein: CASSLEETQYF

V gene: TRBV30
clone size: .
CDR3 protein: CAWSKILSPGGSGANVLTF

V gene: TRBV7-2
clone size: .
CDR3 protein: CASSRGTSDEQYF

V gene: TRBV6-1
clone size: .
CDR3 protein: CASSPTPWENYGYTF

V gene: TRBV4-1
clone size: .
CDR3 protein: CASSPQGTRRTNEKLFF

V gene: TRBV30
clone size: .
CDR3 protein: CAWSATGGTEAFF

V gene: TRBV5-5
clone size: .
CDR3 protein: CASSLIAGGRYEQYF

V gene: TRBV19
clone size: .
CDR3 protein: CASSQSGLAGVGRGRGEQFF

V gene: TRBV5-1
clone size: .
CDR3 protein: CASSLTPAGNTIYF

V gene: TRBV9
clone size: .
CDR3 protein: CASSVSGGASYNEQFF

V gene: TRBV9
clone size: .
CDR3 protein: CASSVVGANVGNTQYF

V gene: TRBV9
clone size: few
CDR3 protein: CASSVEALPYNEQFF

V gene: TRBV11-2
clone size: .
CDR3 protein: CASSPDRADTQYF

V gene: TRBV7-2
clone size: .
CDR3 protein: CASSLYGTESNQPQHF

V gene: TRBV28
clone size: .
CDR3 protein: CASRARWNTEAFF

V gene: TRBV28
clone size: .
CDR3 protein: CASSERYSGYTF

V gene: TRBV15
clone size: .
CDR3 protein: CATSPRGTGRYTEAFF

V gene: TRBV11-2
clone size: .
CDR3 protein: CASSFPGAGNEKLFF

V gene: TRBV6-6
clone size: .
CDR3 protein: CASSYGASGNLLLF

V gene: TRBV4-2
clone size: .
CDR3 protein: CASSQDLAGMRQFF

V gene: TRBV18
clone size: .
CDR3 protein: CASSPPSGVKGTDTQYF

V gene: TRBV4-1
clone size: .
CDR3 protein: CASSQAGTGDNSPLHF

V gene: TRBV7-2
clone size: .
CDR3 protein: CASSLPTGATDTQYF

V gene: TRBV25-1
clone size: .
CDR3 protein: CASSGRQGRSYNEQFF

V gene: TRBV19
clone size: once
CDR3 protein: CASSTSGGNEQYF

V gene: TRBV28
clone size: .
CDR3 protein: CASSLSGLSSYEQYF

V gene: TRBV14
clone size: .
CDR3 protein: CASSQDGDGTGKQFF

V gene: TRBV28
clone size: .
CDR3 protein: CASSFHNYGTGMDGYTF

V gene: TRBV7-9
clone size: few
CDR3 protein: CASSPDSYQPQHF

V gene: TRBV18
clone size: .
CDR3 protein: CASSPGSYNSPLHF

V gene: TRBV2
clone size: few
CDR3 protein: CASRLAADTQYF

V gene: TRBV11-2
clone size: .
CDR3 protein: CASSLNLGPTYEQYF

V gene: TRBV27
clone size: .
CDR3 protein: CASSPGPPLRTEAFF

V gene: TRBV29-1
clone size: .
CDR3 protein: CSVSYARGVSVF

V gene: TRBV4-1
clone size: .
CDR3 protein: CASSQDRWGGGSTDTQYF

V gene: TRBV27
clone size: .
CDR3 protein: CASRRQGDEKLFF

V gene: TRBV5-1
clone size: .
CDR3 protein: CASSVGPVNNYGYTF

V gene: TRBV6-5
clone size: .
CDR3 protein: CASSPTGMGGNTIYF

V gene: TRBV19
clone size: .
CDR3 protein: CASNSLRGGYRYGYTF

V gene: TRBV7-8
clone size: .
CDR3 protein: CASSLYWAGGSYNEQFF

V gene: TRBV6-4
clone size: .
CDR3 protein: CASSVQGAGHNEQFF

V gene: TRBV7-2
clone size: .
CDR3 protein: CASSLGVAGGSGNTIYF

V gene: TRBV15
clone size: .
CDR3 protein: CATSRGRGRGETQYF

V gene: TRBV30
clone size: .
CDR3 protein: CAWSVREGTAAFF